This TCR beta chain was identified in a study of shared clonotypes between healthy human individuals. Regarding the study as a whole: In general, naive subsets displayed greater estimated richness than memory subsets did. Sampling included only blood; tissue repertoires likely differ.

As regards this clone: Antigen: not known.

Some clones are missing from TCRdb's copy, which holds only in-frame ones; the method was immunoSEQ multiplex PCR. This table has a few million clones, over 85% appearing once. All participating donors were Caucasian adults from Nashville, Tennessee. It was into CD45RA+ naive and CD45RA-negative memory subsets that the CD4+ cells were split. Trimming took 6 bases from V and 0 from J; bases not matched to a gene: 5. Germline values: CDR1 MNHEY, CDR2 SVGAGI. The CDR3 is 15 amino acids. This TCR was sampled from a young man in good health. Some clones in this sample may be carry-over from other donors' samples. J is TRBJ2-5 and V is TRBV6-5, with TRBD1 matching 9 bases. The sequencing sample was made of naive CD4+ T cells from PBMCs. Sample subset: CD45RA+ positively selected. The CDR3 coding sequence is TGTGCCAGCAGCAGAACAGGGGGCTACCAAGAGACCCAGTACTTC. Translated, it gives CASSRTGGYQETQYF.